This is a list of T cell receptor beta chains from one sample in a study of shared clonotypes between healthy human individuals. The protocol was immunoSEQ multiplex PCR, while the TCRdb copy is restricted to in-frame clones and leaves out a portion. Of 2 million to 2.5 million clones in the sample, roughly 91% were seen once. Sequencing input: naive CD8+ T cells from PBMCs. The receptors derive from a man aged 18 to 30 in good health. Some clones in this sample may be carry-over from other donors' samples. CDR3s include the opening cysteine and the closing phenylalanine or tryptophan. Each record gives: V gene, J gene, D gene, CDR3 length, clone size, CDR3 DNA, CDR3 protein. The D gene is left open where the match is weak. Part of the rows lack a size; the others show once, few, many or a class for expanded clones.

v_gene: TRBV14
j_gene: TRBJ2-2
d_gene: NA
len: 18
abundance: NA
CDR3nt: TGTGCCAGCAGCCTCAGTATCCTACAGCAAACGAACACCGGGGAGCTGTTTTTT
CDR3aa: CASSLSILQQTNTGELFF

v_gene: TRBV5-4
j_gene: TRBJ2-2
d_gene: TRBD2
len: 16
abundance: NA
CDR3nt: TGTGCCAGCAGCTTGGGACTAGCGGGAGAGCTCGGGGAGCTGTTTTTT
CDR3aa: CASSLGLAGELGELFF

v_gene: TRBV27
j_gene: TRBJ1-5
d_gene: TRBD1
len: 14
abundance: NA
CDR3nt: TGTGCCAGCAGTTCCACAGGGGGCTATCAGCCCCAGCATTTT
CDR3aa: CASSSTGGYQPQHF

v_gene: TRBV7-9
j_gene: TRBJ2-7
d_gene: NA
len: 14
abundance: NA
CDR3nt: TGTGCCAGCAGCTCATTCACAGTTGCCTACGAGCAGTACTTC
CDR3aa: CASSSFTVAYEQYF

v_gene: TRBV10-1
j_gene: TRBJ1-5
d_gene: TRBD1
len: 16
abundance: NA
CDR3nt: TGCGCCAGCAGTGATCAGGACAGGTTGATCAATCAGCCCCAGCATTTT
CDR3aa: CASSDQDRLINQPQHF

v_gene: TRBV15
j_gene: TRBJ1-1
d_gene: NA
len: 15
abundance: NA
CDR3nt: TGTGCCACCAGCAGAGTTAGGGCTCCCAACACTGAAGCTTTCTTT
CDR3aa: CATSRVRAPNTEAFF

v_gene: TRBV11-2
j_gene: TRBJ2-7
d_gene: NA
len: 16
abundance: once
CDR3nt: TGTGCCAGCAGCTTAGCGGCGGTTTACCGACCCTACGAGCAGTACTTC
CDR3aa: CASSLAAVYRPYEQYF

v_gene: TRBV27
j_gene: TRBJ2-1
d_gene: NA
len: 16
abundance: NA
CDR3nt: TGTGCCAGCAGTTTATCCGCCGGTAGCTCCTACAATGAGCAGTTCTTC
CDR3aa: CASSLSAGSSYNEQFF

v_gene: TRBV28
j_gene: TRBJ2-7
d_gene: NA
len: 14
abundance: NA
CDR3nt: TGTGCCACCGATTTCGGCACCCGGGGCGGCGAGCAGTACTTC
CDR3aa: CATDFGTRGGEQYF

v_gene: TRBV2
j_gene: TRBJ2-7
d_gene: TRBD2
len: 17
abundance: NA
CDR3nt: TGTGCCAGCAGTGAAGGGGGTTCCGGGAGGGGCACCTACGAGCAGTACTTC
CDR3aa: CASSEGGSGRGTYEQYF

v_gene: TRBV5-1
j_gene: TRBJ1-1
d_gene: NA
len: 12
abundance: NA
CDR3nt: TGCGCCAGCAGCGAATGGGGCACTGAAGCTTTCTTT
CDR3aa: CASSEWGTEAFF

v_gene: TRBV7-7
j_gene: TRBJ2-5
d_gene: TRBD2
len: 15
abundance: NA
CDR3nt: TGTGCCAGCAGCTTAAAAGGGCCCGGGGGGGAGACCCAGTACTTC
CDR3aa: CASSLKGPGGETQYF

v_gene: TRBV27
j_gene: TRBJ2-3
d_gene: NA
len: 12
abundance: NA
CDR3nt: TGTGCCAGCATAGACAGCACAGATACGCAGTATTTT
CDR3aa: CASIDSTDTQYF

v_gene: TRBV16
j_gene: TRBJ1-5
d_gene: NA
len: 17
abundance: NA
CDR3nt: TGTGCCAGCAGCCAATCTGGAAGTCCTTATAGCAATCAGCCCCAGCATTTT
CDR3aa: CASSQSGSPYSNQPQHF

v_gene: TRBV12-5
j_gene: TRBJ1-2
d_gene: NA
len: 13
abundance: NA
CDR3nt: TGTGCTAGTGGTTTCGGCCCCGCGGGGGGCTACACCTTC
CDR3aa: CASGFGPAGGYTF

v_gene: TRBV27
j_gene: TRBJ1-2
d_gene: NA
len: 17
abundance: NA
CDR3nt: TGTGCCAGCAGTTTATCAGGCCGGGGGGCGCCTAGGTATGGCTACACCTTC
CDR3aa: CASSLSGRGAPRYGYTF

v_gene: TRBV27
j_gene: TRBJ2-7
d_gene: NA
len: 13
abundance: once
CDR3nt: TGTGCCAGCAGTCCGGGACAATCCTACGAGCAGTACTTC
CDR3aa: CASSPGQSYEQYF

v_gene: TRBV6-7
j_gene: TRBJ1-3
d_gene: TRBD1
len: 14
abundance: NA
CDR3nt: TGTGCCAGCAGTTCACAGGGGGCAGGAAACACCATATATTTT
CDR3aa: CASSSQGAGNTIYF

v_gene: TRBV6-1
j_gene: TRBJ2-7
d_gene: NA
len: 15
abundance: NA
CDR3nt: TGTGCCAGCAGTGAAGAGGACAGCCTCTCCTACGAGCAGTACTTC
CDR3aa: CASSEEDSLSYEQYF

v_gene: TRBV27
j_gene: TRBJ1-5
d_gene: NA
len: 14
abundance: once
CDR3nt: TGTGCCAGCAGTTTAATCGGGGGGCATCAGCCCCAGCATTTT
CDR3aa: CASSLIGGHQPQHF

v_gene: TRBV25-1
j_gene: TRBJ1-5
d_gene: NA
len: 17
abundance: NA
CDR3nt: TGTGCCAGCAGTGAATATCCGCAGGGACTCAGCAATCAGCCCCAGCATTTT
CDR3aa: CASSEYPQGLSNQPQHF

v_gene: TRBV15
j_gene: TRBJ2-2
d_gene: TRBD1
len: 15
abundance: once
CDR3nt: TGTGCCACCAGCGCAGGGGGCCTGAACACCGGGGAGCTGTTTTTT
CDR3aa: CATSAGGLNTGELFF

v_gene: TRBV5-5
j_gene: TRBJ1-5
d_gene: NA
len: 16
abundance: NA
CDR3nt: TGTGCCAGCACTCCTGCCGCGGCCTCCAGAGACCAGCCCCAGCATTTT
CDR3aa: CASTPAAASRDQPQHF

v_gene: TRBV11-2
j_gene: TRBJ2-7
d_gene: NA
len: 15
abundance: NA
CDR3nt: TGTGCCAGCAGCTTACCCGGGACAAACGGCTACGAGCAGTACTTC
CDR3aa: CASSLPGTNGYEQYF

v_gene: TRBV19
j_gene: TRBJ2-1
d_gene: NA
len: 11
abundance: NA
CDR3nt: TGTGCCAGCTCGATTGGGCGTGTACAGTTCTTC
CDR3aa: CASSIGRVQFF

v_gene: TRBV4-3
j_gene: TRBJ2-3
d_gene: TRBD2
len: 17
abundance: NA
CDR3nt: TGCGCCAGCAGCCAAGAAGGACTAGCGGGAGCCACAGATACGCAGTATTTT
CDR3aa: CASSQEGLAGATDTQYF

v_gene: TRBV4-1
j_gene: TRBJ2-2
d_gene: NA
len: 16
abundance: NA
CDR3nt: TGCGCCAGCAGCCAAACGGAGACACTGAACACCGGGGAGCTGTTTTTT
CDR3aa: CASSQTETLNTGELFF

v_gene: TRBV6-1
j_gene: TRBJ2-3
d_gene: TRBD1
len: 15
abundance: NA
CDR3nt: TGTGCCAGCAGTGATATGACAGGGCGTGGTGATACGCAGTATTTT
CDR3aa: CASSDMTGRGDTQYF

v_gene: TRBV2
j_gene: TRBJ2-2
d_gene: NA
len: 17
abundance: NA
CDR3nt: TGTGCCAGCGGCGTTTTAGCGGAGAGGGTAAACACCGGGGAGCTGTTTTTT
CDR3aa: CASGVLAERVNTGELFF

v_gene: TRBV29-1
j_gene: TRBJ2-7
d_gene: NA
len: 13
abundance: NA
CDR3nt: TGCAGCGTTGAACTACAGGGAGGGTACGAGCAGTACTTC
CDR3aa: CSVELQGGYEQYF

v_gene: TRBV4-1
j_gene: TRBJ1-5
d_gene: TRBD1
len: 18
abundance: NA
CDR3nt: TGCGCCAGCAGCCAAGTTTCGGTTGGGACAGGGCGATTGCAGCCCCAGCATTTT
CDR3aa: CASSQVSVGTGRLQPQHF

v_gene: TRBV10-1
j_gene: TRBJ2-2
d_gene: NA
len: 16
abundance: NA
CDR3nt: TGCGCCAGCAGTGAGTCGAACGACCCTGCCACCGGGGAGCTGTTTTTT
CDR3aa: CASSESNDPATGELFF

v_gene: TRBV7-9
j_gene: TRBJ1-5
d_gene: NA
len: 12
abundance: NA
CDR3nt: TGTGCCAGCAGCCCGGACGGTCAGCCCCAGCATTTT
CDR3aa: CASSPDGQPQHF

v_gene: TRBV19
j_gene: TRBJ2-2
d_gene: TRBD1
len: 15
abundance: NA
CDR3nt: TGTGCCAGTACCCCGGGGACAGTGAACACCGGGGAGCTGTTTTTT
CDR3aa: CASTPGTVNTGELFF

v_gene: TRBV5-3
j_gene: TRBJ2-7
d_gene: NA
len: 16
abundance: NA
CDR3nt: TGTGCCAGAAGCTTGGTTGCAGGGACTCCCTCCTACGAGCAGTACTTC
CDR3aa: CARSLVAGTPSYEQYF

v_gene: TRBV15
j_gene: TRBJ2-5
d_gene: NA
len: 16
abundance: NA
CDR3nt: TGTGCCACCAGCAGAGATTATGGGGTCGGGAAAGAGACCCAGTACTTC
CDR3aa: CATSRDYGVGKETQYF

v_gene: TRBV6-1
j_gene: TRBJ2-7
d_gene: TRBD2
len: 14
abundance: NA
CDR3nt: TGTGCCAGCAGCGGGCGGGAGAGCCCCTACGAGCAGTACTTC
CDR3aa: CASSGRESPYEQYF

v_gene: TRBV27
j_gene: TRBJ2-1
d_gene: NA
len: 13
abundance: NA
CDR3nt: TGTGCCAGCAGTACGGGACCCTCCAATGAGCAGTTCTTC
CDR3aa: CASSTGPSNEQFF

v_gene: TRBV5-4
j_gene: TRBJ1-1
d_gene: NA
len: 14
abundance: NA
CDR3nt: TGTGCCAGCAGCTTGGATTTAGAGAACACTGAAGCTTTCTTT
CDR3aa: CASSLDLENTEAFF

v_gene: TRBV5-8
j_gene: TRBJ1-4
d_gene: NA
len: 9
abundance: NA
CDR3nt: TGTGCCAGCAGCCCCCCGCTGTTTTTT
CDR3aa: CASSPPLFF

v_gene: TRBV4-1
j_gene: TRBJ2-3
d_gene: NA
len: 14
abundance: NA
CDR3nt: TGCGCCAGCAGAAGGGACACTGGCGACGATACGCAGTATTTT
CDR3aa: CASRRDTGDDTQYF

v_gene: TRBV6-5
j_gene: TRBJ2-7
d_gene: TRBD2
len: 14
abundance: NA
CDR3nt: TGTGCCAGCAGTTCGACAGGCGGGAGGTACGAGCAGTACTTC
CDR3aa: CASSSTGGRYEQYF

v_gene: TRBV9
j_gene: TRBJ2-2
d_gene: TRBD2
len: 13
abundance: NA
CDR3nt: TGTGCCAGCGGGCTAGCGGGAACCGGGGAGCTGTTTTTT
CDR3aa: CASGLAGTGELFF

v_gene: TRBV6-5
j_gene: TRBJ1-1
d_gene: NA
len: 14
abundance: NA
CDR3nt: TGTGCCAGCAGTTACGATGGCAGAAACACTGAAGCTTTCTTT
CDR3aa: CASSYDGRNTEAFF

v_gene: TRBV7-7
j_gene: TRBJ2-7
d_gene: NA
len: 13
abundance: once
CDR3nt: TGTGCCAGCAGCTTATCTGGATTGGACGAGCAGTACTTC
CDR3aa: CASSLSGLDEQYF